These T cell receptor beta chains were read from a single sample in a study of T-cell reconstitution after alpha-beta-depleted transplantation in children. TCRdb itself ran the PCR reads through MiXCR, one entry per CDR3 protein. The sample carries around 370,000 distinct CDR3 sequences, about 9.3% recorded once. Sequenced material: PBMCs from the stem cell graft donor, taken from the stem cell graft. The receptors were gathered from a human donor who donated a stem cell graft to a child with acute lymphoblastic leukemia. CDR3s include the opening cysteine and the closing phenylalanine or tryptophan. The D gene is left open where the match is weak. Size tells how often a clone was seen (once, few, many) or the class of an expanded clone, and some rows leave it out.

TRBJ2-1,TRBV4-2,few,TRBD2,TGTGCCAGCAGCCAAGTTAAACTAGCGGGAGGCGGGGGTTACAATGAGCAGTTCTTC,CASSQVKLAGGGGYNEQFF
TRBJ1-1,TRBV7-9,few,.,TGTGCCAGCAGCTTCGCATTGGGGCGGAACACTGAAGCTTTCTTT,CASSFALGRNTEAFF
TRBJ1-5,TRBV20-1,.,.,TGCAGTGCTAGAAAGGATGGCAATCAGCCCCAGCATTTT,CSARKDGNQPQHF
TRBJ1-3,TRBV10-3,.,TRBD1,TGTGCCATCAGTGTGCCAGGGGGCCATAACTCTGGAAACACCATATATTTT,CAISVPGGHNSGNTIYF
TRBJ1-2,TRBV4-3,many,.,TGCGCCAGCAGCCAAGATTGGGGTACCTATGGCTACACCTTC,CASSQDWGTYGYTF
TRBJ2-7,TRBV18,few,.,TGTGCCAGCTCACTGGACCAGGGTTACGAGCAGTACTTC,CASSLDQGYEQYF
TRBJ2-3,TRBV4-3,.,TRBD2,TGCGCCAGCAGCCAAGAGATATCCGGGACTAACACAGATACGCAGTATTTT,CASSQEISGTNTDTQYF
TRBJ2-3,TRBV7-9,.,.,TGTGCCAGCAGGGTGTCGTCGCGGGCAGATACGCAGTATTTT,CASRVSSRADTQYF
TRBJ2-6,TRBV7-2,few,.,TGTGCCAGCAGCTTACACCTCAGGAGGGCCAACGTCCTGACTTTC,CASSLHLRRANVLTF
TRBJ2-1,TRBV20-1,many,.,TGCAGTGCTAGTCACGAGGAGATCTCCTACAATGAGCAGTTCTTC,CSASHEEISYNEQFF
TRBJ1-5,TRBV12-3/TRBV12-4,.,TRBD1,TGTGCCAGCAGTTTAATGGCCCGACAGGGAGGGAATCAGCCCCAGCATTTT,CASSLMARQGGNQPQHF
TRBJ2-7,TRBV7-2,many,TRBD1,TGTGCCAGCAACGGGGACAGGTGGTCCTACGAGCAGTACTTC,CASNGDRWSYEQYF
TRBJ2-7,TRBV2,.,TRBD1,TGTGCCACCACAGGGGGCGAAGGCGAGCAGTACTTC,CATTGGEGEQYF
TRBJ2-6,TRBV5-6,few,TRBD1,TGTGCCAGCAGCTTGGGACAGGGAACCTCTGGGGCCAACGTCCTGACTTTC,CASSLGQGTSGANVLTF
TRBJ2-3,TRBV4-3,few,.,TGCGCCAGCAGCTGGCTAGGTAGTGCAGATACGCAGTATTTT,CASSWLGSADTQYF
TRBJ2-1,TRBV21-1,few,.,TGTGCCAGCAGCAGAGCCACTTACAATGAGCAGTTCTTC,CASSRATYNEQFF
TRBJ2-7,TRBV25-1,.,.,TGTGCCAGCAGTGGTCGGGGTGGCTACGAGCAGTACTTC,CASSGRGGYEQYF
TRBJ2-2,TRBV20-1,many,.,TGCAGTGCTAGGGGCCGGGAGACCGGGGAGCTGTTTTTT,CSARGRETGELFF
TRBJ2-1,TRBV28,.,.,TGTGCCAGCAGTTTAGTAGTGTCCAATGAGCAGTTCTTC,CASSLVVSNEQFF
TRBJ2-7,TRBV27,.,TRBD2,TGTGCCAGCAGTTCCCCTAGCGGGAGACAATACGAGCAGTACTTC,CASSSPSGRQYEQYF
TRBJ2-7,TRBV10-3,many,.,TGTGCGACAAGGGCAAAGACTACATACTACGAGCAGTACTTC,CATRAKTTYYEQYF
TRBJ2-1,TRBV4-3,many,.,TGCGCCAGCAGCCCGACTGGTAGCTCCTACAATGAGCAGTTCTTC,CASSPTGSSYNEQFF
TRBJ2-1,TRBV7-3,.,TRBD1,TGTGCCAGCAGCTTGACAGGGGGCGTTAAAAGCAATGAGCAGTTCTTC,CASSLTGGVKSNEQFF
TRBJ1-6,TRBV7-2,.,TRBD1,TGTGCCAGCAGACAGGGACAGGGCAATAATTCACCCCTCCACTTT,CASRQGQGNNSPLHF
TRBJ2-3,TRBV29-1,many,.,TGCAGCGTTGATGGGAAGTATACGCAGTATTTT,CSVDGKYTQYF
TRBJ2-3,TRBV10-1,few,.,TGCGCCAGCAGCAACCCAGCGCGAGATACGCAGTATTTT,CASSNPARDTQYF
TRBJ2-2,TRBV4-2,few,TRBD2,TGTGCCAGCAGCCAAGGACTAGCGGGAGAGGTCGGGGAGCTGTTTTTT,CASSQGLAGEVGELFF
TRBJ2-3,TRBV20-1,few,TRBD2,TGCAGTGCTAGACTAGCGGGGCTCACAGATACGCAGTATTTT,CSARLAGLTDTQYF
TRBJ2-7,TRBV11-1,many,.,TGTGCCAGCAGCCTAGAACAAGGCTACGAGCAGTACTTC,CASSLEQGYEQYF
TRBJ2-3,TRBV6-5,many,.,TGTGCCAGCAGTTACAGCGGAGACGTCCCTCATACGCAGTATTTT,CASSYSGDVPHTQYF
TRBJ1-1,TRBV5-5,.,.,TGTGCCAGCAGTGAGACAGGTGAAGCTTTCTTT,CASSETGEAFF
TRBJ2-5,TRBV7-9,few,TRBD1,TGTGCCAGCAGCTCGGGACAGGACCAAGAGACCCAGTACTTC,CASSSGQDQETQYF
TRBJ2-7,TRBV4-3,many,.,TGCGCCAGCAGCCAAGAACTCGGATCCCCCTACGAGCAGTACTTC,CASSQELGSPYEQYF
TRBJ1-4,TRBV29-1,few,TRBD1,TGCAGCGCTTCGAGATCCGGGACAGGGGATGAAAAACTGTTTTTT,CSASRSGTGDEKLFF
TRBJ1-3,TRBV12-3/TRBV12-4,.,.,TGTGCCAGCAGTTTTTTGAGTGGGGACACCATATATTTT,CASSFLSGDTIYF
TRBJ2-1,TRBV6-4,many,TRBD1,TGTGCCAGCAGTGACGGGACAGCGTACAATGAGCAGTTCTTC,CASSDGTAYNEQFF
TRBJ1-6,TRBV27,few,.,TGTGCCAGCAGTTTATCGCGGAGGGAATCCTATAATTCACCCCTCCACTTT,CASSLSRRESYNSPLHF
TRBJ2-6,TRBV4-3,few,.,TGCGCCAGCAGCCAAGATTTCCTAGCAGGGGTTGGGGCCAACGTCCTGACTTTC,CASSQDFLAGVGANVLTF
TRBJ2-5,TRBV7-2,.,.,TGTGCCAGCAGCTCGGACTCATCATCCCAGTACTTC,CASSSDSSSQYF
TRBJ2-1,TRBV7-3,many,TRBD2,TGTGCCAGCAGCGCACAGGGGTGGACTAGCGGGAGTGAGAATGAGCAGTTCTTC,CASSAQGWTSGSENEQFF
TRBJ2-5,TRBV11-2,few,TRBD2,TGTGCCAGCAGACCGGTAGCGGGAACTTTAAAGACCCAGTACTTC,CASRPVAGTLKTQYF
TRBJ2-1,TRBV25-1,.,.,TGTGCCAGCAGTGAAATAGGCTCAGGGGCCAATGAGCAGTTCTTC,CASSEIGSGANEQFF
TRBJ2-1,TRBV4-1,many,.,TGCGCCAGCAGCCAAGATCCCCTAGGAGGGGATGAGCAGTTCTTC,CASSQDPLGGDEQFF
TRBJ2-7,TRBV27,.,.,TGTGCCAGCAGCATCGGCGGTCCGAGCTCCTACGAGCAGTACTTC,CASSIGGPSSYEQYF
TRBJ2-3,TRBV7-8,few,TRBD2,TGTGCCAGCAGCTTTGATCTAGCGGGAGGTCGATATTTT,CASSFDLAGGRYF
TRBJ2-1,TRBV29-1,few,TRBD1,TGCAGCGCCATTCCGACAGGGTCGAGCTCCTACAATGAGCAGTTCTTC,CSAIPTGSSSYNEQFF
TRBJ2-1,TRBV12-3/TRBV12-4,few,.,TGTGCCAGCAGTTTGAATGGCCGGGGCTACAATGAGCAGTTCTTC,CASSLNGRGYNEQFF
TRBJ2-1,TRBV5-1,many,TRBD2,TGCGCCAGCCGCGTTGGGCCAACTAGCGAGGGTGAGCAGTTCTTC,CASRVGPTSEGEQFF
TRBJ1-6,TRBV27,few,TRBD1,TGTGCCAGCAGTCCGATCAGGGGGCTTACCTATAATTCACCCCTCCACTTT,CASSPIRGLTYNSPLHF
TRBJ2-7,TRBV7-2,few,TRBD2,TGTGCCAGCAGCTTCGCTTTGGCGGGAGCCTACGAGCAGTACTTC,CASSFALAGAYEQYF
TRBJ2-7,TRBV7-9,.,.,TGTGCCAGCAGCTTAGTGGGGGCTAGCCGCCCCTACGAGCAGTACTTC,CASSLVGASRPYEQYF
TRBJ1-3,TRBV30,few,TRBD1,TGTGCCTGGGCAACAGGGGTGGCCTCTGGAAACACCATATATTTT,CAWATGVASGNTIYF
TRBJ2-1,TRBV12-3/TRBV12-4,few,TRBD2,TGTGCCAGCACCCCTCTCGGGACTAGCGGGAGGGGTGAGCAGTTCTTC,CASTPLGTSGRGEQFF
TRBJ1-2,TRBV28,many,TRBD1,TGTGCCAGCAGTCCCAGGGGGCTCAACTATGGCTACACCTTC,CASSPRGLNYGYTF
TRBJ2-7,TRBV7-9,few,.,TGTGCCAGCAGCTTAGAGACATTCTACGAGCAGTACTTC,CASSLETFYEQYF
TRBJ2-3,TRBV5-1,.,.,TGCGCCAGCAGCTGGGTGCTAGAAGGGGATACGCAGTATTTT,CASSWVLEGDTQYF
TRBJ2-2,TRBV6-5,.,.,TGTGCCAGCAGCTTAGACACGATTAACACCGGGGAGCTGTTTTTT,CASSLDTINTGELFF
TRBJ2-7,TRBV6-1,.,.,TGTGCCAGCAGGATGGCAGGGACCCCACCCTACTACGAGCAGTACTTC,CASRMAGTPPYYEQYF